These 21 T cell receptor beta chains share one sample of origin, sequenced in a study of Graves' ophthalmopathy and Graves' hyperthyroidism. Transcripts of RNA were the source for amplifying TCR beta CDR3 regions. Second-round multiplex PCR followed a first-round RT-PCR using HTBI primers. MiXCR was run by TCRdb on the multiplex PCR reads, yielding one entry per CDR3 protein. The sample contains roughly 610,000 distinct CDR3 sequences, about 20% of which appear only once. Input material: peripheral blood. These receptor sequences come from a woman younger than 35 with stable Graves' hyperthyroidism. Some clones in this sample may be carry-over from other donors' samples.

This clonotype was detected many times. The rearrangement links TRBV10-3 to TRBJ1-5; 11 bases are a match to TRBD1. Germline-derived CDR1 and CDR2 are ENHRY and SYGVKD. After removal of 0 bases from V and 6 bases from J, the junction contained 7 bases not matched to a gene. This CDR3 is built from 17 residues. For the CDR3, the DNA is TGTGCCATCAGTGAGTCGGGGGGGACAGGGGGGATTCAGCCCCAGCATTTT. It encodes CAISESGGTGGIQPQHF.

This clonotype showed up many times. The chain couples TRBV12-3 or TRBV12-4 to TRBJ1-5, with TRBD1 matching over 7 bases. J gave up 3 bases and V 4 bases, and 9 bases lay outside the gene matches. The CDR3 totals 16 residues. The CDR3 is CASSSDRAVNNQPQHF. CDR3 nucleotides: TGTGCCAGCAGTTCCGACAGGGCGGTGAACAATCAGCCCCAGCATTTT.

The table lists this clonotype with many counts. This sequence joins TRBV12-3 or TRBV12-4 and TRBJ1-5, with D perhaps TRBD1 (5 bases). V lost 3 bases and J 5 bases, leaving 14 bases between the germline ends. The CDR3 consists of 15 residues. The CDR3 region has the DNA TGTGCCAGCAGTTTGGGGGTCGGAGGAGATCAGCCCCAGCATTTT. Residues: CASSLGVGGDQPQHF.

The sample holds many counts of this clonotype. The genes are TRBV12-3 or TRBV12-4 and TRBJ2-7, with D uncertain. CDR3 length: 11 amino acids. Between the trimmed V and J ends, which lost 7 bases and 6 bases, there was a span of 10 bases. The CDR3 nucleotides are TGTGCCAGCACTCTTGGACGCGAGCAGTACTTC. Translation: CASTLGREQYF.

Worth noting for this clonotype: The conserved phenylalanine or tryptophan is not found at the CDR3 terminus, so this likely reflects a read error. This chain uses TRBV3-1 with TRBJ1-1; D ambiguous. V lost 3 bases, J lost 2 bases, and 7 bases lay in between. Germline values: CDR1 LGHDT, CDR2 YNNKEL (reference sequence). There are 13 residues in the CDR3. The CDR3 DNA follows: TGTGCCAGCAGCCACGGATCAAACACTGAAGCTTTCTTG. Amino acid sequence: CASSHGSNTEAFL.

In its sample, this clonotype was seen many times. This sequence joins TRBV10-3 and TRBJ1-5; D uncertain. This CDR3 comprises 17 residues. With 0 bases removed from V and 0 bases from J, the gap between germline ends came to 12 bases. Germline V gives CDR1 ENHRY, CDR2 SYGVKD. The CDR3 DNA is TGTGCCATCAGTGAGTCGAGGCAGATTTATAGCAATCAGCCCCAGCATTTT. Its protein product is CAISESRQIYSNQPQHF.

The rearrangement links TRBV6-1 to TRBJ1-2; unclear D gene. The germline V gene has CDR1 MNHNS and CDR2 SASEGT. CDR3 length: 13 residues. Trimming took off 10 bases at V and 8 bases at J, with 20 bases between the two ends. The CDR3 nucleotides are TGTGCCATCCCGGCACAGTCAGGAGAAGGCTACACCTTC. It is translated as CAIPAQSGEGYTF.

Ten or more counts support this clonotype. The V call is TRBV19, the J call TRBJ1-5; maybe TRBD1 (6 bases). V dropped 5 bases and J dropped 7 bases, with 12 bases sitting between them. The CDR3 length is 13 residues. Germline-derived CDR1 and CDR2 are LNHDA and SQIVND (reference sequence). CDR3 loop: CASSRRGGQPQHF. The CDR3, as DNA: TGTGCCAGTAGTCGCAGGGGTGGGCAGCCCCAGCATTTT.

There are many counts of this clonotype. The rearrangement links TRBV25-1 to TRBJ1-1; D is perhaps TRBD1 (5 bases). CDR1 and CDR2 (germline): MGHDK, SYGVNS. This CDR3 spans 13 amino acids. V dropped 7 bases and J dropped 4 bases, with 13 bases sitting between them. DNA for the CDR3: TGTGCCAGCACGGGACGTTACAGCACTGAAGCTTTCTTT. Its translation: CASTGRYSTEAFF. The entire variable domain, with the rest obtained from reference TRBV25-1 and TRBJ1-1, is as follows: EADIYQTPRYLVIGTGKKITLECSQTMGHDKMYWYQQDPGMELHLIHYSYGVNSTEKGDLSSESTVSRIRTEHFPLTLESARPSHTSQYLCASTGRYSTEAFFGQGTRLTVV.

This clonotype was recorded many times. The chain is built from TRBV19 and TRBJ1-5; no reliable D call. The V and J ends lost 5 bases and 0 bases respectively, with 8 bases between them. The CDR3 loop spans 14 amino acids. Germline V gene data show CDR1 as LNHDA and CDR2 as SQIVND (reference sequence). CDR3 DNA: TGTGCCAGTAGTTGGACGGATAGCAATCAGCCCCAGCATTTT. It yields the protein CASSWTDSNQPQHF.

The V gene is TRBV7-9, the J gene TRBJ1-5, with a possible D match to TRBD1 (5 bases). Germline CDR1 is SEHNR and CDR2 is FQNEAQ (reference sequence). Trimming took off 11 bases at V and 5 bases at J, with 16 bases between the two ends. The CDR3 consists of 13 residues. In DNA form, the CDR3 reads TGTGCCGCGGGGGGGGAACGGGATCAGCCCCAGCATTTT. The encoded protein is CAAGGERDQPQHF.

The table lists this clonotype with many counts. V gene TRBV20-1 combines with J gene TRBJ1-1; the match to TRBD1 covers 7 bases. J lost 1 base, V lost 6 bases, and 8 bases had no gene match. The CDR3 is 14 amino acids. The germline V gene has CDR1 DFQATT and CDR2 SNEGSKA (reference sequence). CDR3 sequence: CSATGTDTNTEAFF. The CDR3 DNA sequence: TGCAGTGCAACCGGGACAGACACGAACACTGAAGCTTTCTTT.

J is TRBJ2-2 and V is TRBV6-2 or TRBV6-3; TRBD1 might be the D (6 bases). This CDR3 region has 17 residues. Germline V CDR1 and CDR2: MNHEY, SVGEGT. V was shortened by 6 bases and J by 1 base, with 18 bases between the two germline ends. CDR3 protein: CASSPRGRGLNTGELFF. Written as DNA, the CDR3 is TGTGCCAGCAGCCCCAGGGGTAGGGGATTGAACACCGGGGAGCTGTTTTTT.

This clonotype occurred many times. CDR3 in DNA: TGTGCCAGCAGCGTTACGCCGGGGGCTTGGACTGAAGCTTTCTTT. Its protein is CASSVTPGAWTEAFF. The chain combines TRBV9 with TRBJ1-1, with TRBD1 as a possible D gene (6 bases). The V and J ends lost 2 bases and 5 bases respectively, with 16 bases between them. Germline CDR1 and CDR2: SGDLS and YYNGEE. The CDR3 spans 15 residues.

In this sample, this clonotype turned up once. The rearrangement links TRBV12-3 or TRBV12-4 to TRBJ2-7, with 8 positions matching TRBD1. The CDR3 totals 13 residues. V was clipped by 6 bases and J by 6 bases; unmatched bases: 7. CDR3 amino acids: CASRQGGKGEQYF. Here the CDR3 DNA reads TGTGCCAGCAGACAGGGGGGTAAAGGCGAGCAGTACTTC.

This clonotype showed up many times. J is TRBJ1-1 and V is TRBV12-3 or TRBV12-4, with a possible D match to TRBD1 (6 bases). With 8 bases removed from V and 6 bases from J, the gap between germline ends came to 16 bases. CDR3 size: 13 residues. The CDR3 sequence is CASSSTGQAEAFF. In DNA, the CDR3 is TGTGCCAGCTCCTCCACAGGGCAGGCTGAAGCTTTCTTT.

The chain links TRBV11-2 to TRBJ1-3; no firm D call. Germline lookup yields CDR1 SGHAT and CDR2 FQNNGV. The V end was cut by 1 base, the J end by 4 bases, with 17 bases between. The CDR3 spans 17 residues. CDR3 amino acids: CASSLGLGIPGGNTIYF. The CDR3 region has the DNA TGTGCCAGCAGCTTAGGGTTGGGGATTCCGGGGGGAAACACCATATATTTT.

The chain is built from TRBV25-1 and TRBJ1-1; D is uncertain. V lost 6 bases and J lost 6, with 11 bases in between. Per the germline V gene, CDR1 is MGHDK and CDR2 is SYGVNS. The CDR3 is 12 amino acids. The CDR3 is CASRNELPEAFF. DNA for the CDR3: TGTGCCAGCAGGAATGAGCTACCTGAAGCTTTCTTT.

This clonotype came up many times. This rearrangement joins TRBV27 to TRBJ1-2, with 8 bases identical to TRBD1. Germline V gene lookup returns CDR1 MNHEY and CDR2 SMNVEV (reference sequence). The CDR3 is 17 residues long. The junction had 11 bases not matched to a gene; V was cut back by 4 bases and J by 1 base. CDR3 amino acids: CASSSGFRGQDNYGYTF. Here the CDR3 DNA reads TGTGCCAGCAGTTCAGGTTTCAGGGGGCAGGATAACTATGGCTACACCTTC.

Turning to this clonotype: This may arise from a read error, as a much more abundant clone is one base away. The chain recombines TRBV29-1 with TRBJ2-5; D is uncertain. V was trimmed by 4 bases and J by 0 bases, leaving 9 bases between them. The CDR3 consists of 13 residues. CDR1 and CDR2 from the germline V gene are SQVTM and ANQGSEA. The CDR3 nucleotides are TGCAGCGTTGCCCGGAACAACCAAGAGACCCAGTACTTC. Translated: CSVARNNQETQYF. Together with reference TRBV29-1 and TRBJ2-5, the CDR3 gives the full variable domain: SAVISQKPSRDICQRGTSLTIQCQVDSQVTMMFWYRQQPGQSLTLIATANQGSEATYESGFVIDKFPISRPNLTFSTLTVSNMSPEDSSIYLCSVARNNQETQYFGPGTRLLVL.

This clonotype appeared many times. This chain joins TRBV10-3 and TRBJ1-6, with 9 nucleotides matching TRBD1. CDR3 length equals 18 residues. V lost 3 bases to trimming and J lost 1 base; unmatched junction nucleotides: 7. CDR1 is ENHRY and CDR2 is SYGVKD in the germline V gene. As DNA, the CDR3 is TGTGCCATCAGTGATACAGGGGGCGCGAGGTCCTATAATTCACCCCTCCACTTT. Encoded protein: CAISDTGGARSYNSPLHF.